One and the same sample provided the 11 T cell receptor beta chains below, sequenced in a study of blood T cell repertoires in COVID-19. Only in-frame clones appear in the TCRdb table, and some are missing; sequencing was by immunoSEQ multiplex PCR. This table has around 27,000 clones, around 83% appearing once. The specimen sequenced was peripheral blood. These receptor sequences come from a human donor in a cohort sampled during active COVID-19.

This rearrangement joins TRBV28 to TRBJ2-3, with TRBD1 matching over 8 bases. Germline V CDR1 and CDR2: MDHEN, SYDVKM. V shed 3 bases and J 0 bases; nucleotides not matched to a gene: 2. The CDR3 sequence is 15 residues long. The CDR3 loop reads CASSFGTGSTDTQYF. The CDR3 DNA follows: TGTGCCAGCAGTTTTGGGACAGGAAGCACAGATACGCAGTATTTT.

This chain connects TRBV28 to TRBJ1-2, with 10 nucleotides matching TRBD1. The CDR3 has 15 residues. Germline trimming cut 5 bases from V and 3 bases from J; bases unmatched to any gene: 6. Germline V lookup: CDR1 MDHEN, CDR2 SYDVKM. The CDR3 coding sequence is TGTGCCAGCAGTACAGGGACAGGGGACGACTATGGCTACACCTTC. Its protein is CASSTGTGDDYGYTF.

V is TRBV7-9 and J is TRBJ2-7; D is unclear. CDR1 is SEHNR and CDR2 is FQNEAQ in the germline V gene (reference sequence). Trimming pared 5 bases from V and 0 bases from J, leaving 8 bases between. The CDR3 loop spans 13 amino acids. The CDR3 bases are TGTGCCAGCAGCCCCGTCCGCTCCTACGAGCAGTACTTC. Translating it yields CASSPVRSYEQYF.

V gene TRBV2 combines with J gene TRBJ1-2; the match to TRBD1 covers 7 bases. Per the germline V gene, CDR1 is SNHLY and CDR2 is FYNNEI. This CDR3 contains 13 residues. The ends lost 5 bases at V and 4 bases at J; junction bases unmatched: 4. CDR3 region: CASSPQGSYGYTF. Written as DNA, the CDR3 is TGTGCCAGCAGTCCACAGGGGTCCTATGGCTACACCTTC.

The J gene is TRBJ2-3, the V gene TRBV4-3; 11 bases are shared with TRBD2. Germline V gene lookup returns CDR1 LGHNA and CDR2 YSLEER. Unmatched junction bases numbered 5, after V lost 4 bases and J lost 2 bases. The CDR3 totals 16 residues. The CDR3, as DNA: TGCGCCAGCAGCCTGTTACTAGCGGGGGCCACAGATACGCAGTATTTT. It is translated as CASSLLLAGATDTQYF.

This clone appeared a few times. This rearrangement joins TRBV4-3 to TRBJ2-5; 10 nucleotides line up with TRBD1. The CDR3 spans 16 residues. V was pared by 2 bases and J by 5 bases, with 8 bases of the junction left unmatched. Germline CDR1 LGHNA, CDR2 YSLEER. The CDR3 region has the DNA TGCGCCAGCAGCCAATCCGGGACAGGGGTTGGGGAGACCCAGTACTTC. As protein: CASSQSGTGVGETQYF.

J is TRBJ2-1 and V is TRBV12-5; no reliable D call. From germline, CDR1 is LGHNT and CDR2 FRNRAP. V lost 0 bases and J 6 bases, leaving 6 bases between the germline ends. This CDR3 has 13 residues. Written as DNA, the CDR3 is TGTGCTAGTGGTTTGGTACTTGCCAATGAGCAGTTCTTC. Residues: CASGLVLANEQFF.

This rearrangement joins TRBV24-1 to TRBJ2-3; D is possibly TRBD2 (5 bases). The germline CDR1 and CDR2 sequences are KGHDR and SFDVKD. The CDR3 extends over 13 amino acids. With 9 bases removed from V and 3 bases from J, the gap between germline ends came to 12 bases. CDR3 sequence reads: CATSAAVTDTQYF. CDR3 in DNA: TGTGCCACCTCGGCAGCGGTTACAGATACGCAGTATTTT.

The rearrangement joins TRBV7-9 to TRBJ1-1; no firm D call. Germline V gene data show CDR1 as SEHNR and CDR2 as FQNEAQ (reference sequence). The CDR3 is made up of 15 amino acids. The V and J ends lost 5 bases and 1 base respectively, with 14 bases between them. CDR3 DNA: TGTGCCAGCAGCCTCGCTGCGACTAAGAACACTGAAGCTTTCTTT. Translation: CASSLAATKNTEAFF. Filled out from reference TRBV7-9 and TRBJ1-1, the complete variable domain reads DTGVSQNPRHKITKRGQNVTFRCDPISEHNRLYWYRQTLGQGPEFLTYFQNEAQLEKSRLLSDRFSAERPKGSFSTLEIQRTEQGDSAMYLCASSLAATKNTEAFFGQGTRLTVV.

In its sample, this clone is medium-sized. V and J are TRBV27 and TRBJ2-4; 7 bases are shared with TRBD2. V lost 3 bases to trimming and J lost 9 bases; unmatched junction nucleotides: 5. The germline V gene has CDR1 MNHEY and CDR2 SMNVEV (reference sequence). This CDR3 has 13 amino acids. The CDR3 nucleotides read TGTGCCAGCAGTTTGGGGTGGGGGGGCATTCAGTACTTC. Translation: CASSLGWGGIQYF.

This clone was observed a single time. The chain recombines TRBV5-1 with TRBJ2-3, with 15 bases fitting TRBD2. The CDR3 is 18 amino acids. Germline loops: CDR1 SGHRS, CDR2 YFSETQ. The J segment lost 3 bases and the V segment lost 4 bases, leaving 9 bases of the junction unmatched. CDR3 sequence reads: CASSPGLAGGGWTDTQYF. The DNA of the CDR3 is TGCGCCAGCAGCCCGGGACTAGCGGGAGGCGGTTGGACAGATACGCAGTATTTT.